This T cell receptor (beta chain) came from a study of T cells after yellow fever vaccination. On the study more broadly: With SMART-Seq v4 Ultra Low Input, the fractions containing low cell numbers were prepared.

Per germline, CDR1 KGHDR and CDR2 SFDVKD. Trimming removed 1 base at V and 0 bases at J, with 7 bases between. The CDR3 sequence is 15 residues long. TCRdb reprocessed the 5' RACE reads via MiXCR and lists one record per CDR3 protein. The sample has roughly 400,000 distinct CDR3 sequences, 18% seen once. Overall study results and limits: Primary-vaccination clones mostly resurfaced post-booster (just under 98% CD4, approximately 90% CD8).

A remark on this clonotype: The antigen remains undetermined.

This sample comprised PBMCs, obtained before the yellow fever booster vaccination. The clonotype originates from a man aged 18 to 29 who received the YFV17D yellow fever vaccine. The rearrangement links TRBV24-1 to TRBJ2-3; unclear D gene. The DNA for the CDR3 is TGTGCCACCAGTGATTTCGGCTCTAGCACAGATACGCAGTATTTT. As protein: CATSDFGSSTDTQYF.